The text below deals with one TCR beta chain. The entry originates in a study of T cell repertoires and HLA-DP antigens. About the research overall: Alloreactive CD4+ T cells targeted HLA-DP on transduced HeLa.

CD4+ cells expanded for 15 days were restimulated roughly 25 h with allogeneic-DPB1 HeLa cells. Retrovirally transduced HeLa cells with HLA-DPA1/DPB1, HLA-DM, invariant chain and CD80 served as stimulators. Untouched CD4+ T cells were bead-isolated from PBMC at approximately 98% purity. Findings and caveats of the study: Previously undetected clones averaged approximately 35% and 51% against the two alleles respectively.

Cultured samples were sequenced at survey resolution, targeting 45,000 to 75,000 T cell genomes. Sequencing was performed with immunoSEQ multiplex PCR; in TCRdb, only in-frame clones are kept and a portion is missing. The table shows under 5,000 clones, with approximately 82% occurring only once. The receptor was derived from a woman aged 18-35 years in good health and CMV-seronegative. The specimen sequenced was CD137- CD4+ T cells from cultured PBMCs.

CDR3 amino acids: CASSSTRHPSNTEAFF. The CDR3 region has the DNA TGTGCCAGCAGTTCAACCCGACACCCCTCGAATACTGAAGCTTTCTTT. This chain uses TRBV28 with TRBJ1-1; no clear D gene. The germline V gene has CDR1 MDHEN and CDR2 SYDVKM. CDR3 length: 16 residues. Trimming took 4 bases from V and 5 from J, leaving 20 bases between them.